This TCR beta chain originates from a study of graft-versus-host responses after intestinal transplantation. The wider study: Recipients were given multivisceral, liver-intestinal, or isolated intestinal transplants. Following induction with anti-thymocyte globulin, all recipients were given tacrolimus and steroids for approximately 3 years. Study observations and caveats: Early post-transplant HvG declines showed an association with peak circulating GvH clone levels. Graft-versus-host to host-versus-graft clonal ratios in allografts were high in patients with graft-donor T cell macrochimerism.

A note on this clone: Its target is unknown.

The ends were cut back, 0 bases at V and 4 bases at J, with 5 bases in the middle. In germline, CDR1 is MGHRA, CDR2 YSYEKL. CDR3 length: 13 amino acids. Assay: immunoSEQ multiplex PCR; the TCRdb copy retains only in-frame clones and omits some. The data contain 80,000 or so clones, 80% to 95% of them singletons. Source: PBMCs, taken 98 days after intestinal transplantation. The sequence came from a human patient who received an intestinal transplant, so some T cells may come from the graft donor. The chain recombines TRBV4-1 with TRBJ2-3; D uncertain. CDR3 in amino acids: CASSQDRPDTQYF. CDR3 sequence (DNA): TGCGCCAGCAGCCAAGATCGGCCAGATACGCAGTATTTT.